This TCR beta chain was retrieved from a study of early T cells in non-severe SARS-CoV-2 infection. Attachment of unique molecular identifiers to individual cDNA molecules was performed. TCRdb reprocessed the 5' RACE reads via MiXCR and lists one record per CDR3 protein. The sample lists roughly 45,000 distinct CDR3 sequences; under 7.5% were seen once. Per germline, CDR1 MNHNS and CDR2 SASEGT. Losses at the gene ends were 3 bases for V and 7 bases for J; bases not matched to a gene: 12. This CDR3 is 16 amino acids long. Source: whole blood, taken at baseline. The rearrangement uses TRBV6-1 and TRBJ2-7, with TRBD1 identical over 10 bases. This sequence originates from an adult who was a healthcare worker with PCR-confirmed SARS-CoV-2 infection or an uninfected control (not recorded which). DNA of the CDR3: TGTGCCAGCAGTGACCTTCCGGGACAGGGGCGGAGGGAGCAGTACTTC. It encodes CASSDLPGQGRREQYF.